The 2 T cell receptor beta chains presented below share a single source sample, sequenced in a study of OX40 agonist ivuxolimab in advanced cancers. Data came from immunoSEQ multiplex PCR; TCRdb stores just in-frame clones and leaves some out. Here the sample spans about 70,000 clones, approximately 80% being singletons. The specimen was CD4+ or CD8+ T cells sorted from blood, collected in a trial of the OX40 agonist ivuxolimab. These receptors were collected from an adult with an advanced solid tumor such as melanoma, head and neck, liver or kidney cancer.

The chain couples TRBV5-1 to TRBJ2-1; D remains ambiguous. CDR3 length equals 15 residues. Germline V lookup: CDR1 SGHRS, CDR2 YFSETQ. Deletions cut 0 bases from V and 1 base from J, with 8 bases between. The CDR3 protein is CASSLAGSSYNEQFF. The CDR3 bases are TGCGCCAGCAGCTTGGCTGGGTCGTCCTACAATGAGCAGTTCTTC.

The genes are TRBV14 and TRBJ1-1, with a weak D call TRBD1 (6 bases). V lost 5 bases and J 1 base, leaving 14 bases between the germline ends. This CDR3 has 15 amino acids. Germline CDR1 and CDR2: SGHDN and FVKESK. The CDR3 here is CASSFTSGANTEAFF. CDR3 nucleotides: TGTGCCAGCAGCTTTACCTCAGGGGCGAACACTGAAGCTTTCTTT.